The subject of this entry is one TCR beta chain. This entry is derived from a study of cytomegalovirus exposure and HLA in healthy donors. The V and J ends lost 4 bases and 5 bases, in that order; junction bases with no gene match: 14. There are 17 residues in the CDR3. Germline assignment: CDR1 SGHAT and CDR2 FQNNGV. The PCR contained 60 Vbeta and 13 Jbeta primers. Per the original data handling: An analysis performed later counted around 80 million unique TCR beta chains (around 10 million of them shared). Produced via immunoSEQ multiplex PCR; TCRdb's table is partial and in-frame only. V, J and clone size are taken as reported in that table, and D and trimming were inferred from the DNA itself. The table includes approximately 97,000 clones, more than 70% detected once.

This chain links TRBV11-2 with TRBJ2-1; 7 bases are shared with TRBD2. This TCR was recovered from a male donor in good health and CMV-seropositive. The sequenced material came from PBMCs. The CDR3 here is CASSSIAGRAVHNEQFF. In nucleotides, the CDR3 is TGTGCCAGCAGCTCAATTGCGGGGAGGGCCGTACACAATGAGCAGTTCTTC.